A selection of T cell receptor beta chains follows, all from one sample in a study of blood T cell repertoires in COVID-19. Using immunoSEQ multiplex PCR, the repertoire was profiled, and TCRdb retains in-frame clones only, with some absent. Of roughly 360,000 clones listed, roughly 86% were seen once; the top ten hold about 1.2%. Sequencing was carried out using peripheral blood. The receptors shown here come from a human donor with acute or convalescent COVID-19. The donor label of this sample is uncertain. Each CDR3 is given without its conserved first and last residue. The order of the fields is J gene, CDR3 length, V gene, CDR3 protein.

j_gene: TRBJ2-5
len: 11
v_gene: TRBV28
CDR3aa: ASRPDAPRAQY

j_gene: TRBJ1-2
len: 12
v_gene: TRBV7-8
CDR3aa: ASSFRDRGYGYT

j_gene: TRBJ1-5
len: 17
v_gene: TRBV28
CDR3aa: ASSTPRGRARVGNQPQH

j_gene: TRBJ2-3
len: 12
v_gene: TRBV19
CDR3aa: ASRKTGNTDTQY

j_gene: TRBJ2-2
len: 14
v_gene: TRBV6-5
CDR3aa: ASSYGGMWNTGELF

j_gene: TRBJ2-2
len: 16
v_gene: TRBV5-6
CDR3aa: ASSLLGTSGVNTGELF

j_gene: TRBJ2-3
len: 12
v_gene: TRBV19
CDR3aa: ASRLTGGTDTQY

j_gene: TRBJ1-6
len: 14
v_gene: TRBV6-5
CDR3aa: ASSYESPAYNSPLH

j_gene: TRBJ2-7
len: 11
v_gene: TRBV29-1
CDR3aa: SARSGRAYEQY

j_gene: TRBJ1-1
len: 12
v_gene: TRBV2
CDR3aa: ASSVTRAIAEAF

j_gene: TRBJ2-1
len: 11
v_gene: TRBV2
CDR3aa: ASSVLTVSEQF

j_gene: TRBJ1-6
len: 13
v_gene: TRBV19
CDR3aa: ASRRTGGDNSPLH

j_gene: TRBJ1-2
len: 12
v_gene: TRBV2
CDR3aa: ARVNRDINYGYT

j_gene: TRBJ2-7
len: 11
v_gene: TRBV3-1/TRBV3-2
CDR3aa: ASSQTNTYEQY

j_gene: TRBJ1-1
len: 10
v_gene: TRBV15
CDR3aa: ATSSDRVGAF

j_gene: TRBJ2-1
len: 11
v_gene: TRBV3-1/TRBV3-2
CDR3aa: ASSQGAGFEQF

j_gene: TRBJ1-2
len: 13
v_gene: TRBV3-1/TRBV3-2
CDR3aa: ASSQGAGSNYGYT

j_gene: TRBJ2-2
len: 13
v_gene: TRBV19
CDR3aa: ASRGGVKDTGELF

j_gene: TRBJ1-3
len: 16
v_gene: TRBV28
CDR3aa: ASRSVRQVAWVGNTIY

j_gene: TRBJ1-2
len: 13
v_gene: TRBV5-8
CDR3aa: ASRDRVGLNYGYT

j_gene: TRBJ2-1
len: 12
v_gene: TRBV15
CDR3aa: ATSRVVSINEQF

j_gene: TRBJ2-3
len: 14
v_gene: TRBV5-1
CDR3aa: ASSPTSGGGADTQY

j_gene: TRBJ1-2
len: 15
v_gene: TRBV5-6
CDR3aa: ASSPRQGAQRSYGYT

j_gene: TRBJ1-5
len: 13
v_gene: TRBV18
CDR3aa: ASSPHQGYDQPQH

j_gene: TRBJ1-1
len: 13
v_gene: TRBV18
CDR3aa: ASSPTDRANTEAF

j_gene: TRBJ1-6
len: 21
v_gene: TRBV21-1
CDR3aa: ASINRDRGRKTPPSSYNSPLH

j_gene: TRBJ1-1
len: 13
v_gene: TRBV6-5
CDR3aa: ASSYSITGNTEAF

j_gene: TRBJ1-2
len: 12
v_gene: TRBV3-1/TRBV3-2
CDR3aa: ASSQMTEYYGYT

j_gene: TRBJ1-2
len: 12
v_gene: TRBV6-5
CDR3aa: ASIGGYLNYGYT

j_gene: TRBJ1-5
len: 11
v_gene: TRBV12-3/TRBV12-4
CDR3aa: ASSSRSNQPQH

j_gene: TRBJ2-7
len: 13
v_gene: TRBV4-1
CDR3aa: ASSQDLGNSYEQY

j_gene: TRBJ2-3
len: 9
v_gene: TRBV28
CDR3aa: ASIWGRAQY

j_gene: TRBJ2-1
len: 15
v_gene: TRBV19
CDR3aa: ASSIIGRAGGRNEQF

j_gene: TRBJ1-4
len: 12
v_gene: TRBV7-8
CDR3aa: ASSLEAVGEKLF

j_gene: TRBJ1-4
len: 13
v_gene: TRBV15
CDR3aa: ATSRDRNRGRDRT

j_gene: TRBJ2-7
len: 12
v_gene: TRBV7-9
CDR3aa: ASRSAGAGDEQY

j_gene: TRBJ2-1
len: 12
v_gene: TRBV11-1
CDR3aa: ASSPRTSKIEQF

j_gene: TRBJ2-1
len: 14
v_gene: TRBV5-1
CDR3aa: ASSLLPREAYNEQF

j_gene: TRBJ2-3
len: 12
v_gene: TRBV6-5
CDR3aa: ASSYSFLTDTQY

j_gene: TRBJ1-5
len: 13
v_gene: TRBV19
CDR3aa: ASSITFRVGQPQH

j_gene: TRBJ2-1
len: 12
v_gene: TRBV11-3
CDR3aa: ASSFTSDGDEQF

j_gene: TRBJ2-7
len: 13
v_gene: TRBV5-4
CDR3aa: ASSFGQGLRDEQY